The entry that follows covers one T cell receptor beta chain sequence. The target antigen is unknown. Sequencing was performed with immunoSEQ multiplex PCR; in TCRdb, only in-frame clones are kept and a portion is missing. The sample lists roughly 78,000 clones, roughly 87% seen once, with 5.8% in the top ten. J lost 7 bases, V lost 5 bases, and 10 bases had no gene match. This CDR3 comprises 14 residues. CDR1 and CDR2 from the germline V gene are SGHVS and FQNEAQ. The time point here: blood 2 weeks post-SBRT. Sample treatment: 15 Gy SBRT to primary tumor, nephrectomy 4 weeks later. The tumor was a clear cell renal cell carcinoma. This sample is part of a study of radiation and T cells in renal cell carcinoma. About the research overall: Nephrectomy followed 15 Gy stereotactic body radiation by 4 weeks.

Overall study findings and caveats: From baseline, blood top tumor clonotypes peaked at 2 weeks post-radiation.

This receptor was taken from a man aged 55-75 years with renal cell carcinoma. This chain connects TRBV7-8 to TRBJ2-5; TRBD1 matches at 7 bases. Sequencing used blood, obtained from a patient whose treatment included radiotherapy and nephrectomy. Here the CDR3 DNA reads TGTGCCAGCAGCGAGCGACAGGGCGGAGTGACCCAGTACTTC. Encoded protein: CASSERQGGVTQYF. The variable domain in full, completed from reference TRBV7-8 and TRBJ2-5, reads GAGVSQSPRYKVAKRGQDVALRCDPISGHVSLFWYQQALGQGPEFLTYFQNEAQLDKSGLPSDRFFAERPEGSVSTLKIQRTQQEDSAVYLCASSERQGGVTQYFGPGTRLLVL.